What follows are 20 T cell receptor beta chains derived from one specimen sequenced in a study of CD8 T cells in Susac syndrome. Random hexamers were used to reverse transcribe an amount of about 0.5 to 1 ug RNA. TCRdb re-derived calls from the immunoSEQ multiplex PCR reads in MiXCR, one entry per CDR3 protein. The top ten hold roughly 0.083% of the sample, which has 120,000 to 150,000 distinct CDR3 sequences, approximately 95% seen once. Sequencing input: CD4+ T cells from PBMCs. Receptors were obtained from a human donor in good health.

The chain links TRBV2 to TRBJ1-2, with 7 bases lining up with TRBD1. The V gene end was trimmed by 6 bases and the J gene end by 5 bases; junction bases not matched to a gene: 3. Germline V gene data show CDR1 as SNHLY and CDR2 as FYNNEI. This CDR3 has 12 amino acids. The CDR3 DNA follows: TGTGCCAGCAGCGCACAGGGGTATGGCTACACCTTC. Translating it yields CASSAQGYGYTF.

The gene calls are TRBV5-1 and TRBJ2-3; 10 nucleotides match TRBD1. The junction had 7 bases not matched to a gene; V was cut back by 7 bases and J by 2 bases. Germline CDR1 is SGHRS and CDR2 is YFSETQ. The CDR3 extends over 15 amino acids. The DNA for the CDR3 is TGCGCCAGCTTAAGACAGGGGGCTTCCACAGATACGCAGTATTTT. This gives the protein CASLRQGASTDTQYF.

The chain recombines TRBV5-4 with TRBJ1-3, with D unclear. V shed 1 base and J shed 4 bases, with 6 bases lying between them. Per germline, CDR1 SGHNT and CDR2 YYREEE (reference sequence). The CDR3 runs to 13 residues. The CDR3 sequence: CASSLPQGNTIYF. The CDR3 DNA reads as TGTGCCAGCAGCTTGCCCCAGGGAAACACCATATATTTT.

The chain carries TRBV30 and TRBJ1-1; possible D gene TRBD1, 6 bases. CDR1 is GTSNPN and CDR2 is SVGIG in the germline V gene (reference sequence). The length of the CDR3 is 11 residues. The V and J ends lost 2 bases and 7 bases respectively, with 8 bases between them. The CDR3 region is CAWSSDSEAFF. The CDR3 DNA reads as TGTGCCTGGAGTTCGGACAGTGAAGCTTTCTTT.

The gene calls are TRBV12-3 or TRBV12-4 and TRBJ1-5; 7 bases match TRBD1. This CDR3 is 13 amino acids long. V was clipped by 5 bases and J by 9 bases; unmatched bases: 7. CDR3 in DNA: TGTGCCAGCAGTCCGACAGGGCTTAGGCCCCAGCATTTT. This encodes CASSPTGLRPQHF.

The chain recombines TRBV12-3 or TRBV12-4 with TRBJ2-1; 12 bases align to TRBD2. Germline trimming cut 6 bases from V and 9 bases from J; bases unmatched to any gene: 15. The CDR3 has 17 amino acids. CDR3 sequence reads: CASSTRAGLAGRTEQFF. The CDR3 DNA is TGTGCCAGCAGCACCCGAGCGGGACTAGCGGGTCGCACTGAGCAGTTCTTC.

The chain has TRBV18 and TRBJ2-1; D ambiguous. The CDR3 length is 15 residues. V lost 3 bases, J lost 2 bases, and 11 bases lay in between. CDR1 is KGHSH and CDR2 is LQKENI in the germline V gene. CDR3 nucleotides: TGTGCCAGCTCACCTTTGACCCATCCCTACAATGAGCAGTTCTTC. It yields the protein CASSPLTHPYNEQFF. Complete variable domain (other parts from reference TRBV18 and TRBJ2-1): NAGVMQNPRHLVRRRGQEARLRCSPMKGHSHVYWYRQLPEEGLKFMVYLQKENIIDESGMPKERFSAEFPKEGPSILRIQQVVRGDSAAYFCASSPLTHPYNEQFFGPGTRLTVL.

The chain uses TRBV20-1 and TRBJ2-2, with 11 bases aligning to TRBD2. V shed 1 base, J shed 7 bases, and the junction held 5 bases outside the gene matches. The germline gives CDR1 DFQATT, CDR2 SNEGSKA (reference sequence). This CDR3 contains 15 residues. The CDR3 coding sequence is TGCAGTGCTAGAGGGATCCTAGCGGGGGGCGGGGAGCTGTTTTTT. It encodes CSARGILAGGGELFF.

The V and J genes are TRBV5-1 and TRBJ2-7; D may be TRBD1 (5 bases). The CDR3 is 14 amino acids. The V and J ends lost 2 bases and 0 bases respectively, with 9 bases between them. Germline V lookup: CDR1 SGHRS, CDR2 YFSETQ. CDR3 coding DNA: TGCGCCAGCAGCTTCATCAGGGACTCCTACGAGCAGTACTTC. Translated: CASSFIRDSYEQYF.

The chain has TRBV18 and TRBJ1-1; D remains ambiguous. V was trimmed by 5 bases and J by 0 bases, leaving 16 bases between them. The CDR3 consists of 16 residues. Germline V gives CDR1 KGHSH, CDR2 LQKENI. In nucleotides, the CDR3 is TGTGCCAGCTCATCATCAAGTCCATCACTGAACACTGAAGCTTTCTTT. It is translated as CASSSSSPSLNTEAFF.

This chain connects TRBV5-6 to TRBJ2-2; TRBD2 matches 14 bases. Germline-derived CDR1 and CDR2 are SGHDT and YYEEEE. CDR3 size: 17 residues. V lost 2 bases, J lost 5 bases, and 5 bases stayed unmatched. The CDR3 protein is CASSFIGLAGGTGELFF. The CDR3 bases are TGTGCCAGCAGCTTCATAGGACTAGCGGGAGGTACCGGGGAGCTGTTTTTT.

This rearrangement joins TRBV20-1 to TRBJ1-4, with D possibly matching TRBD1 (6 bases). The V end was cut by 2 bases, the J end by 7 bases, with 11 bases between. The CDR3 is made up of 13 amino acids. The germline CDR1 and CDR2 sequences are DFQATT and SNEGSKA (reference sequence). CDR3 sequence (DNA): TGCAGTGCTAGATCCGACAGGAGTGAAAAACTGTTTTTT. Protein sequence: CSARSDRSEKLFF.

The gene calls are TRBV6-6 and TRBJ2-1; 9 bases agree with TRBD1. The CDR3 has 15 residues. Germline V gene lookup returns CDR1 MNHNY and CDR2 SVGAGI (reference sequence). Trimming took 5 bases from V and 3 from J; bases not matched to a gene: 5. Here the CDR3 reads CASSKGQGGYNEQFF. The CDR3 bases are TGTGCCAGCAGTAAGGGACAGGGAGGCTACAATGAGCAGTTCTTC.

This clonotype occurred once. CDR3: CSVRSSNIQYF. The CDR3 DNA sequence: TGCAGCGTTAGGTCATCAAACATTCAGTACTTC. J is TRBJ2-4 and V is TRBV29-1; D is unresolved. The V end lost 5 bases, the J end lost 6 bases, and 8 bases lay between the germline ends. In germline, CDR1 is SQVTM, CDR2 ANQGSEA. The CDR3 consists of 11 residues. Full variable domain (remainder filled in from reference TRBV29-1 and TRBJ2-4): SAVISQKPSRDICQRGTSLTIQCQVDSQVTMMFWYRQQPGQSLTLIATANQGSEATYESGFVIDKFPISRPNLTFSTLTVSNMSPEDSSIYLCSVRSSNIQYFGAGTRLSVL.

This sequence joins TRBV27 and TRBJ2-7, with a possible D match to TRBD2 (5 bases). Looked up from germline, CDR1 is MNHEY and CDR2 is SMNVEV (reference sequence). V lost 2 bases to trimming and J lost 3 bases, with 14 bases between them. CDR3 length equals 15 residues. The CDR3 DNA reads as TGTGCCAGCAGTTTAAGCCGGGGAAGACGCTACGAGCAGTACTTC. This gives the protein CASSLSRGRRYEQYF.

The chain couples TRBV18 to TRBJ1-2, with D possibly being TRBD1 (5 bases). This CDR3 has 16 amino acids. V shed 0 bases and J shed 6 bases, with 17 bases lying between them. Germline V gene data show CDR1 as KGHSH and CDR2 as LQKENI. The CDR3 DNA reads TGTGCCAGCTCACCACCGCTGTGGGGCGGTCGGAATGGCTACACCTTC. Translation gives CASSPPLWGGRNGYTF.

The chain links TRBV10-3 to TRBJ2-1; unclear D gene. CDR1 is ENHRY, CDR2 SYGVKD, per germline. V was shortened by 2 bases and J by 5 bases, with 16 bases between the two germline ends. This CDR3 is built from 16 residues. CDR3 protein: CAISEAPLTVNNEQFF. The CDR3 DNA sequence: TGTGCCATCAGTGAGGCACCATTGACGGTCAACAATGAGCAGTTCTTC.

Notes on this clonotype: At one of its ends the junction is not consistent with the germline gene, which may arise from a read error. CDR3 amino acids: CASSMGLAGTNNEQFF. The DNA for the CDR3 is TGTGCTAGCAGCATGGGACTAGCGGGGACCAACAATGAGCAGTTCTTC. The chain joins TRBV7-7 to TRBJ2-1, with TRBD2 matching 13 bases. Per germline, CDR1 SSHAT and CDR2 FNYEAQ (reference sequence). CDR3 length: 16 amino acids. Full variable domain (remainder filled in from reference TRBV7-7 and TRBJ2-1): GAGVSQSPRYKVTKRGQDVTLRCDPISSHATLYWYQQALGQGPEFLTYFNYEAQPDKSGLPSDRFSAERPEGSISTLTIQRTEQRDSAMYRCASSMGLAGTNNEQFFGPGTRLTVL.

The chain links TRBV5-1 to TRBJ1-1; D not certain. V was pared by 4 bases and J by 0 bases, with 13 bases between. This CDR3 comprises 15 residues. Germline CDR1 SGHRS, CDR2 YFSETQ. CDR3: CASSGGLKLNTEAFF. The CDR3, as DNA: TGCGCCAGCAGCGGTGGACTCAAATTGAACACTGAAGCTTTCTTT.

The chain recombines TRBV2 with TRBJ2-1, with 8 bases that match TRBD2. The CDR3 covers 14 residues. Germline assignment: CDR1 SNHLY and CDR2 FYNNEI. The ends lost 7 bases at V and 6 bases at J; junction bases unmatched: 8. The DNA for the CDR3 is TGTGCCAGCACGGGGACTAGGGGGATCAATGAGCAGTTCTTC. Translated: CASTGTRGINEQFF.